This T cell receptor (beta chain) was sequenced for a study of blood T cell repertoires in COVID-19 (TCRdb year 2020). Concerning the study at large: Collaborator samples came from the United States, Italy and Spain and covered acute and convalescent phases of COVID-19. The repertoires were released in a freely available public database meant as a resource for research on the immune response to SARS-CoV-2. The dataset comprised deeply sampled blood TCRbeta repertoires from subjects exposed to, actively infected with, or recovered from COVID-19. The samples were drawn from the first 160 participants of the ongoing ImmuneRACE study and from more than 1,000 subjects provided by 6 global collaborators. HLA class I and class II types, where available, came from metadata supplied by the sample provider rather than from assay-based typing. Nearly every sample came with metadata listing a de-identified subject ID, COVID-19 status, age in years and sex. The material from the prospective study consisted of cDNA or gDNA derived from T cells, B-cell-depleted T cells, or PBMCs. Beyond this particular receptor, the publication reports: The amount of clinical and demographic metadata varied by source and participant and was provided uncurated.

Of note for this clone: Its antigen remains unidentified. Per-nucleotide qualities are absent, and no much larger clonotype sits a single base away.

Each collaborating institution followed its own protocols to collect whole blood in K2EDTA tubes. For TCRbeta analysis, collaborators shipped samples as frozen whole blood, isolated PBMCs, or DNA extracted from either of those sample types. The immunoSEQ Assay, a bias-controlled multiplex PCR, was used to amplify TCRbeta CDR3 regions from genomic DNA. The original pipeline was this. The number of nucleated cells in each sample was estimated by amplification of reference gene primers within the assay. Sequence reads were collapsed and filtered to measure the absolute abundance of every unique TCRbeta CDR3 rearrangement. Productive Simpson clonality was computed per sample as the square root of Simpson's diversity index over productive rearrangements. Drawn from immuneACCESS, this table holds only the in-frame rearrangements with V and J called that TCRdb kept. Clones are partly lost; checked studies trace under half to an unresolved V gene and leave the rest unexplained. That table supplies the V and J calls and clone size; D and trimming were determined from the DNA. Recorded for this sample are more than 70,000 clones; over 70% of them occurred a single time. About 10% of the sample belongs to the ten largest clones.

The CDR3 starts with the cysteine, ends with the phenylalanine, and has 16 residues. Just CDR3 DNA is preserved here, 48 bases in frame from base 1. At the junction V is shortened by 0 bases and J by 0 bases, with 7 bases in between. CDR1 SGDLS and CDR2 YYNGEE were looked up in the germline V gene. Recombination connected TRBV9 to TRBJ1-6; the D gene cannot be named for sure. The sample taken for sequencing was peripheral blood. The clonotype originates from a human donor in a cohort sampled during active COVID-19. The nucleotide sequence is TGTGCCAGCAGCGTAGATCCCAGCTCCTATAATTCACCCCTCCACTTT. Its amino acids are CASSVDPSSYNSPLHF.